Below, one TCR beta chain is given with its context. Germline loops: CDR1 MNHNY, CDR2 SVGAGI (reference sequence). The length of the CDR3 is 16 residues. After removal of 5 bases from V and 0 bases from J, the junction contained 4 bases not matched to a gene. This specimen belongs to a study of OX40 agonist ivuxolimab in advanced cancers. About the study: The mean age was approximately 60 years, ranging from about 20 to 85, with around four fifths of participants male.

Here immunoSEQ multiplex PCR was the method, and the copy in TCRdb shows in-frame clones only, minus some. The sample lists some 74,000 clones; around 82% were seen once. The chain links TRBV6-6 to TRBJ2-3, with 11 bases identical to TRBD2. This sequence originates from an adult with an advanced solid tumor such as melanoma, head and neck, liver or kidney cancer. The sequences come from CD4+ or CD8+ T cells sorted from blood, collected in a trial of the OX40 agonist ivuxolimab. The CDR3 sequence is CASSGRTSGSTDTQYF. In DNA, the CDR3 is TGTGCCAGCAGTGGAAGGACTAGCGGGAGCACAGATACGCAGTATTTT.